The TCR beta chain described here comes from a study of human T cells and chemical hapten exposure. Germline V gene data show CDR1 as MNHNY and CDR2 as SVGAGI (reference sequence). This CDR3 is built from 14 residues. V was pared by 5 bases and J by 0 bases, with 1 base of the junction left unmatched. Time point defined: pre-sensitization, week 0. Indicated treatment: therapeutic diphenylcyclopropenone sensitization with weekly scalp DPC. Each CDR3 protein gets one entry after TCRdb re-called the RACE reads with MiXCR. Seen here are more than 250,000 distinct CDR3 sequences, roughly 8% observed once, and the top ten hold 1.2%.

Sequences were derived from whole blood, sampled in connection with sensitization to the hapten diphenylcyclopropenone (DPC). This rearrangement joins TRBV6-6 to TRBJ1-3, with TRBD1 matching over 7 bases. The TCR comes from a man between 18 and 35 years old with alopecia areata. Some clones in this sample may be carry-over from other donors' samples. CDR3: CASSGTASGNTIYF. In DNA, the CDR3 is TGTGCCAGCAGTGGGACAGCCTCTGGAAACACCATATATTTT.